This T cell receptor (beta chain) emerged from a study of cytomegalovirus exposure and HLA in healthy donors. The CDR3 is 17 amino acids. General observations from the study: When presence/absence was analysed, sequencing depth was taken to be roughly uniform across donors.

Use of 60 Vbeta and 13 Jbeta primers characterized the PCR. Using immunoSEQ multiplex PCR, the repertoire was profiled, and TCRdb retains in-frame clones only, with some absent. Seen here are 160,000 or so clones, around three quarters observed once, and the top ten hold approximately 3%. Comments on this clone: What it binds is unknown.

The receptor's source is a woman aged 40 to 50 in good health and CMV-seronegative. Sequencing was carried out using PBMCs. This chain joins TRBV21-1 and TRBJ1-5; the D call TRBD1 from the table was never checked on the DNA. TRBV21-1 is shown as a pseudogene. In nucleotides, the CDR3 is TGTGCCAGCATGGGACAGGGTTTTGATTTTAGCAATCAGCCCCAGCATTTT. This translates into CASMGQGFDFSNQPQHF.